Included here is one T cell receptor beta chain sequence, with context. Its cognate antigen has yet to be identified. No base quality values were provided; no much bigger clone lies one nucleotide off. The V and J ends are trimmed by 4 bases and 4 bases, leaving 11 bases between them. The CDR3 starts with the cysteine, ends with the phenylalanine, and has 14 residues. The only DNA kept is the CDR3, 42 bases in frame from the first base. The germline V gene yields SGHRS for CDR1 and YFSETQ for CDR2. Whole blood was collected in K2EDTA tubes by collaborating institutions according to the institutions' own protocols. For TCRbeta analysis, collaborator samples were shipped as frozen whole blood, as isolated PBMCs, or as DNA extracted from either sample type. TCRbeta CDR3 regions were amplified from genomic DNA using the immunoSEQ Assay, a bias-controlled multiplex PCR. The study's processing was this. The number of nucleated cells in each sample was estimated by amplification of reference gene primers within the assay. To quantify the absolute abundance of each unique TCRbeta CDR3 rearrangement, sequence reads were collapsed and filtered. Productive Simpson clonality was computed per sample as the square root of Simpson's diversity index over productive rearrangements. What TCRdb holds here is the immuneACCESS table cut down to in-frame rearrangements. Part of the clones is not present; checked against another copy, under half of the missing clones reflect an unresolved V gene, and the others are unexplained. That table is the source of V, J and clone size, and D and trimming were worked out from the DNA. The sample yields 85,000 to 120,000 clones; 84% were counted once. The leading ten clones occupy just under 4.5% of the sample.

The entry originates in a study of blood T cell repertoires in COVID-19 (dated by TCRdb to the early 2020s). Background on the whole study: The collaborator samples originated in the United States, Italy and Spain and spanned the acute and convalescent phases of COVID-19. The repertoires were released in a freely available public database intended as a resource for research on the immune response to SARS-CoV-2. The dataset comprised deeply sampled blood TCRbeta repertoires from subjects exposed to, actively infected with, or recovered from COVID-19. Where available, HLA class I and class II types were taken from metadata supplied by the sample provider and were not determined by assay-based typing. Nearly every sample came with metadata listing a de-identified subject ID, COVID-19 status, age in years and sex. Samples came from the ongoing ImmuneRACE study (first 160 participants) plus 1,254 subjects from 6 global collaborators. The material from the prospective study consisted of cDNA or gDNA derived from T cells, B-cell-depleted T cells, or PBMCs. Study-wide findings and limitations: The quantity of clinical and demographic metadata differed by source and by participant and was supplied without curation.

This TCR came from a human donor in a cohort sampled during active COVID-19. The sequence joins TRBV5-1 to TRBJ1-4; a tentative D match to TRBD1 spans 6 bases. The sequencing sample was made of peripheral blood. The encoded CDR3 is CASSPGQHNEKLFF. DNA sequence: TGCGCCAGCAGCCCTGGACAGCATAATGAAAAACTGTTTTTT. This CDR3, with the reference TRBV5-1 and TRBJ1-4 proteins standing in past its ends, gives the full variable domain KAGVTQTPRYLIKTRGQQVTLSCSPISGHRSVSWYQQTPGQGLQFLFEYFSETQRNKGNFPGRFSGRQFSNSRSEMNVSTLELGDSALYLCASSPGQHNEKLFFGSGTQLSVL.